The TCR beta chain under discussion was sequenced for a study of T-cell reconstitution after alpha-beta-depleted transplantation in children. A note on this clonotype: The antigen remains unidentified.

Using unique molecular identifiers, the investigators prepared the TCRbeta library. TCRdb reanalysed the PCR reads using MiXCR and keeps one entry per CDR3 protein. In the table there are about a million distinct CDR3 sequences, under 30% of which are singletons. Points from the study as a whole: Newly produced T cells mostly provided counts and TCRbeta diversity after one year, as hyperexpanded clones declined. From surviving recipient T cells and thymic progenitors came the high day-60 TCRbeta diversity observed in some patients. As was reported, about two months after transplant, alpha-beta T cells came from several hundred expanded graft clones.

The receptor was isolated from a boy under two years old who had a stem cell transplant for SCID, so the T cells may come from the graft donor. This specimen was PBMCs, mostly from graft donor cells, taken 360 days after TCRalphabeta/CD19-depleted stem cell transplant.

The CDR3 protein is CASSQEGRRPRGYTF. The CDR3 DNA reads TGCGCCAGCAGCCAAGAAGGGCGGAGGCCTAGAGGCTACACCTTC. This chain links TRBV4-3 with TRBJ1-2, with no clear D. This CDR3 comprises 15 residues. Trimming took off 0 bases at V and 8 bases at J, with 16 bases between the two ends. CDR1 is LGHNA and CDR2 is YSLEER in the germline V gene.